The T cell receptor (beta chain) described here comes from a study of Graves' ophthalmopathy and Graves' hyperthyroidism. The germline gives CDR1 DFQATT, CDR2 SNEGSKA (reference sequence). This CDR3 has 14 amino acids. J was trimmed by 8 bases and V by 1 base; bases with no gene match: 9. Amplified material comprised TCR beta CDR3 regions derived from RNA transcripts. First-round RT-PCR with HTBI primers preceded a second-round multiplex PCR. From the multiplex PCR reads, TCRdb called clonotypes with MiXCR, one entry per CDR3 protein. This sample has 500,000 to 600,000 distinct CDR3 sequences, with about 40% found just once.

The source is an adult man with Graves' hyperthyroidism. Sequenced sample: peripheral blood or thyroid tissue (not recorded which). The chain has TRBV20-1 and TRBJ1-2, with TRBD1 matching 8 bases. In nucleotides, the CDR3 is TGCAGTGCTAGAGCACAGGGGGTTACCGGGGGCTACACCTTC. Encoded protein: CSARAQGVTGGYTF.